The T cell receptor (beta chain) under discussion was sequenced for a study of T cell changes during pregnancy in multiple sclerosis. Looked up from germline, CDR1 is MDHEN and CDR2 is SYDVKM. J was trimmed by 14 bases and V by 6 bases; bases with no gene match: 7. CDR3 length: 12 residues. Produced via immunoSEQ multiplex PCR; TCRdb's table is partial and in-frame only. The sample lists around 67,000 clones, 92% occurring once. The specimen comprised peripheral blood, sampled in the first trimester of pregnancy. The V gene is TRBV28, the J gene TRBJ1-3; 10 bases match TRBD1. The receptor was isolated from a female donor with multiple sclerosis, enrolled in a pregnancy study. DNA of the CDR3: TGTGCCAGCAGCCTAGACAGGGGGCCCCTATATTTT. It codes for CASSLDRGPLYF.